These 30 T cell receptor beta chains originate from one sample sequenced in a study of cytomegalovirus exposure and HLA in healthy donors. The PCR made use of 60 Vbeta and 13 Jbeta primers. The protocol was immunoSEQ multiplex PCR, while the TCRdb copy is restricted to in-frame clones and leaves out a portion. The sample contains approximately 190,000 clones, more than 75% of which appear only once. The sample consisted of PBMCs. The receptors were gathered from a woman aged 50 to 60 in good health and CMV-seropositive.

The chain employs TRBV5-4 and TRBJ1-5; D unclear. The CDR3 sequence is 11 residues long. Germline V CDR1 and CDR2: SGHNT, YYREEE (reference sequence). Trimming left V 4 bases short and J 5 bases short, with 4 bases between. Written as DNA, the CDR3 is TGTGCCAGCAGCCTTTATCAGCCCCAGCATTTT. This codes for CASSLYQPQHF.

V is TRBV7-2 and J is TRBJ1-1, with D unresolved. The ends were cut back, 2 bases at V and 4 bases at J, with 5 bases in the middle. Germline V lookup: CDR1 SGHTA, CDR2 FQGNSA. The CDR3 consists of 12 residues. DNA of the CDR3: TGTGCCAGCAGCTTACCCCTCACTGAAGCTTTCTTT. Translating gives CASSLPLTEAFF. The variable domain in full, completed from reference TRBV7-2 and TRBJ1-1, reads GAGVSQSPSNKVTEKGKDVELRCDPISGHTALYWYRQSLGQGLEFLIYFQGNSAPDKSGLPSDRFSAERTGGSVSTLTIQRTQQEDSAVYLCASSLPLTEAFFGQGTRLTVV.

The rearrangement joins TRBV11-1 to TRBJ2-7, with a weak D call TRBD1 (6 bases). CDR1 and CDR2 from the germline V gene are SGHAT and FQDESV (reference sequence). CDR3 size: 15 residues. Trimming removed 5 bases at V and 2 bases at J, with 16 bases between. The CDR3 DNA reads TGTGCCAGCAGCCGAGGGGGTTCAGTAGCCTACGAGCAGTACTTC. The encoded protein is CASSRGGSVAYEQYF.

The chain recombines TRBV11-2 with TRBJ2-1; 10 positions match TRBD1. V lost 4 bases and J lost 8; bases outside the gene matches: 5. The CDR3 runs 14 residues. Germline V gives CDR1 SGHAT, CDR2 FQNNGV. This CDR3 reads CASSSRDRGYEQFF. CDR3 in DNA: TGTGCCAGCAGCTCTCGGGACAGGGGCTATGAGCAGTTCTTC. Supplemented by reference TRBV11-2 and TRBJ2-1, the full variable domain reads EAGVAQSPRYKIIEKRQSVAFWCNPISGHATLYWYQQILGQGPKLLIQFQNNGVVDDSQLPKDRFSAERLKGVDSTLKIQPAKLEDSAVYLCASSSRDRGYEQFFGPGTRLTVL.

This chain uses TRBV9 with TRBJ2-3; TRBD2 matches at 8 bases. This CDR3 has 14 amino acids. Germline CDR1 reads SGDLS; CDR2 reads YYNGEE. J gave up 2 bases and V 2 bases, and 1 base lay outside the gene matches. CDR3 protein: CASSVSGATDTQYF. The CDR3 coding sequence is TGTGCCAGCAGCGTTAGCGGGGCCACAGATACGCAGTATTTT.

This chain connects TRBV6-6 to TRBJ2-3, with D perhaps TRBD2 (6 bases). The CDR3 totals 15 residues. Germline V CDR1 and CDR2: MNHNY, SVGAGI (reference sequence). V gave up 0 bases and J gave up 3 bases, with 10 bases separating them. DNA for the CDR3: TGTGCCAGCAGTTACTCGGGACTCCTAACAGATACGCAGTATTTT. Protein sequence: CASSYSGLLTDTQYF.

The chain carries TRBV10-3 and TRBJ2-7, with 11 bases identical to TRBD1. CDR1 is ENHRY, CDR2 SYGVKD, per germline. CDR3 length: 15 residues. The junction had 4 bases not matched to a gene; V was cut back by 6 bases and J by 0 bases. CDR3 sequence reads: CAIRPGQGVSYEQYF. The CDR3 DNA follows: TGTGCCATCAGGCCGGGACAGGGGGTCTCCTACGAGCAGTACTTC.

The CDR3 here is CASSTGLGETQHF. The CDR3 bases are TGCGCCAGCAGTACTGGACTTGGGGAGACCCAGCATTTT. The V and J genes are TRBV23-1 and TRBJ1-5, with D unclear. TRBV23-1 is given ORF status, its function remaining uncertain. V was clipped by 5 bases and J by 11 bases, with 16 bases between them. The CDR3 has 13 amino acids.

The CDR3 reads CASISPGTGELFF. The CDR3 bases are TGTGCCAGCATTTCTCCGGGCACCGGGGAGCTGTTTTTT. V and J are TRBV6-5 and TRBJ2-2; D ambiguous. The CDR3 is 13 amino acids. The germline V and J ends were trimmed by 7 bases and 4 bases, with 10 bases remaining between them. CDR1 is MNHEY and CDR2 is SVGAGI in the germline V gene.

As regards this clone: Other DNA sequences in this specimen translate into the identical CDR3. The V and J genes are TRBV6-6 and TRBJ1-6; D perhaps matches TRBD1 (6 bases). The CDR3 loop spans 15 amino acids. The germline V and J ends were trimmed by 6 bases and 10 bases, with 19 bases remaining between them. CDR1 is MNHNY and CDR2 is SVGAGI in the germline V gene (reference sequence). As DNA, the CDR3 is TGTGCCAGCAGAGATCAGGGTGTTAGGGGGTCACCCCTCCACTTT. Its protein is CASRDQGVRGSPLHF.

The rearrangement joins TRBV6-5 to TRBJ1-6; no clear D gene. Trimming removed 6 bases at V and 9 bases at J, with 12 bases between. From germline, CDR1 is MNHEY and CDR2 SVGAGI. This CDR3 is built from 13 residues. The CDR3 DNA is TGTGCCAGCAGCCCAAAACCCGGTTCACCCCTCCACTTT. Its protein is CASSPKPGSPLHF.

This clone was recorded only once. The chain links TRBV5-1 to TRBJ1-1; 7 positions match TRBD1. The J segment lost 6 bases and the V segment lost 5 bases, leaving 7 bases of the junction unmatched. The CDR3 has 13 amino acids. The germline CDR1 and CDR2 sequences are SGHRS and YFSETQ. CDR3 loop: CASRETGSSEAFF. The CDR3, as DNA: TGCGCCAGCAGGGAGACAGGGAGCTCTGAAGCTTTCTTT.

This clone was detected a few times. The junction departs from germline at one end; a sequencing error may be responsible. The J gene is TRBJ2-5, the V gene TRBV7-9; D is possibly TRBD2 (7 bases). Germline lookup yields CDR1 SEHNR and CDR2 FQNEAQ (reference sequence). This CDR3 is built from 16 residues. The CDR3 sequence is CSSSLQGGGAQETQYF. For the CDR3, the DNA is TGTTCCAGCAGCTTACAAGGGGGGGGAGCACAAGAGACCCAGTACTTC.

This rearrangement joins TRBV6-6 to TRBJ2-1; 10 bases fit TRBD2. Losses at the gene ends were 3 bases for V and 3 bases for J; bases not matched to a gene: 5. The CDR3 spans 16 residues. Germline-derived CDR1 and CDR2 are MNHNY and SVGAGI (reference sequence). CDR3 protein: CASSYPTSGFYNEQFF. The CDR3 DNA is TGTGCCAGCAGTTATCCGACTAGCGGGTTCTACAATGAGCAGTTCTTC.

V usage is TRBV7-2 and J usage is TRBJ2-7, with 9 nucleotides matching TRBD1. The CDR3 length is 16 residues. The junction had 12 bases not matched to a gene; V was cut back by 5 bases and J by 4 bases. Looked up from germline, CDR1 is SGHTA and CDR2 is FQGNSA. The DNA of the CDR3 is TGTGCCAGCAGCGAGATGGGTACAGGGGGCGAATACGAGCAGTACTTC. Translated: CASSEMGTGGEYEQYF.

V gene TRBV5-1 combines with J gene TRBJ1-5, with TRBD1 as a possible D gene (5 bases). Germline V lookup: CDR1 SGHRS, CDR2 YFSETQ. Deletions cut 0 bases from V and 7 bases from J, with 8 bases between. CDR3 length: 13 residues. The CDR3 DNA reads TGCGCCAGCAGCTTGGTGGGGGGGCAGCCCCAGCATTTT. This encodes CASSLVGGQPQHF. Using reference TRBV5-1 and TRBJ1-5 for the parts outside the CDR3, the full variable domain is KAGVTQTPRYLIKTRGQQVTLSCSPISGHRSVSWYQQTPGQGLQFLFEYFSETQRNKGNFPGRFSGRQFSNSRSEMNVSTLELGDSALYLCASSLVGGQPQHFGDGTRLSIL.

The CDR3 spells CAQGQGSGKLFF. CDR3 sequence (DNA): TGTGCCCAGGGGCAGGGGTCGGGGAAACTGTTTTTT. The J gene is TRBJ1-4, the V gene TRBV30, with D perhaps matching TRBD1 (6 bases). The CDR3 covers 12 residues. V was cut by 8 bases and J by 11 bases, with 18 bases left in between. From germline, CDR1 is GTSNPN and CDR2 SVGIG (reference sequence). Full variable domain (rest looked up from reference TRBV30 and TRBJ1-4): SQTIHQWPATLVQPVGSPLSLECTVEGTSNPNLYWYRQAAGRGLQLLFYSVGIGQISSEVPQNLSASRPQDRQFILSSKKLLLSDSGFYLCAQGQGSGKLFFGSGTQLSVL.

The CDR3 here is CASSLGDRANNEQFF. The CDR3 DNA sequence: TGTGCCAGCAGTTTGGGGGACAGGGCAAACAATGAGCAGTTCTTC. This rearrangement joins TRBV28 to TRBJ2-1; 9 bases line up with TRBD1. Germline-derived CDR1 and CDR2 are MDHEN and SYDVKM. The trim removed 3 bases at V and 5 bases at J, leaving 5 bases unmatched. This CDR3 region has 15 residues.

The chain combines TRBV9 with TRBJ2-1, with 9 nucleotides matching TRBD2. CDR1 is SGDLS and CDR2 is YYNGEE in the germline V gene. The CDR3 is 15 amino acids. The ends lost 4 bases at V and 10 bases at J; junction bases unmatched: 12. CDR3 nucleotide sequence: TGTGCCAGCAGCCCCAGCGGGGGGTCCGGCAGGGAGCAGTTCTTC. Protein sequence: CASSPSGGSGREQFF.

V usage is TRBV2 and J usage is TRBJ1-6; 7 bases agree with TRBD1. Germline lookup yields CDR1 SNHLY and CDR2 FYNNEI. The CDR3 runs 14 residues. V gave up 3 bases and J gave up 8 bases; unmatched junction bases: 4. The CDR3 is CASSDRGADSPLHF. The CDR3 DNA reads TGTGCCAGCAGTGACAGGGGGGCGGATTCACCCCTCCACTTT.

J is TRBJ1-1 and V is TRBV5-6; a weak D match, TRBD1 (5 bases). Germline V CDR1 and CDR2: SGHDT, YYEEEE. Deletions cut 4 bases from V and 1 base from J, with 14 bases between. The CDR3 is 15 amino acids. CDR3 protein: CASSPNGGPNTEAFF. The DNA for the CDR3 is TGTGCCAGCAGCCCAAACGGGGGTCCGAACACTGAAGCTTTCTTT.

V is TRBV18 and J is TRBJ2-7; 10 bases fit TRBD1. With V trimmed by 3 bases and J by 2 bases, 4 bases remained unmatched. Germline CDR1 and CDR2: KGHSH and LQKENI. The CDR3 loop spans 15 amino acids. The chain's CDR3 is CASSPGTGATYEQYF. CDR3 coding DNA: TGTGCCAGCTCACCGGGGACAGGGGCCACCTACGAGCAGTACTTC.

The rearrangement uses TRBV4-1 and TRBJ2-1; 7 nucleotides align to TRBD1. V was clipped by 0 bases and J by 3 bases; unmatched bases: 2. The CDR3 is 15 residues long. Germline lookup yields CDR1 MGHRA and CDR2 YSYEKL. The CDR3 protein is CASSQEPGGYNEQFF. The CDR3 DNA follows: TGCGCCAGCAGCCAAGAACCAGGGGGCTACAATGAGCAGTTCTTC.

The CDR3 sequence: CASSREEGARGNTIYF. DNA of the CDR3: TGTGCCAGCAGCCGCGAAGAGGGGGCGCGAGGAAACACCATATATTTT. The chain joins TRBV4-2 to TRBJ1-3, with 7 bases that match TRBD1. The CDR3 is 16 residues long. Germline V gene lookup returns CDR1 LGHNA and CDR2 YNFKEQ. Unmatched junction bases numbered 10, after V lost 4 bases and J lost 4 bases.

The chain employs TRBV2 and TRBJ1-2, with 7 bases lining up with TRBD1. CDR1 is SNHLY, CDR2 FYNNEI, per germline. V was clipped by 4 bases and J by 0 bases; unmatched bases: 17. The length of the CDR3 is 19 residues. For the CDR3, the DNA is TGTGCCAGCAGTGCTTTATCCCCGGGACAGATTATAGCTAACTATGGCTACACCTTC. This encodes CASSALSPGQIIANYGYTF.

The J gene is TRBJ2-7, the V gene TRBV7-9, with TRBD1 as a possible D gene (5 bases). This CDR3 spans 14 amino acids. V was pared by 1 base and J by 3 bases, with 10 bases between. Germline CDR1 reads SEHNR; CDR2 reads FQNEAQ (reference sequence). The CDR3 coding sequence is TGTGCCAGCAGCTTAGAAGGGGTAGTCTACGAGCAGTACTTC. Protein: CASSLEGVVYEQYF.

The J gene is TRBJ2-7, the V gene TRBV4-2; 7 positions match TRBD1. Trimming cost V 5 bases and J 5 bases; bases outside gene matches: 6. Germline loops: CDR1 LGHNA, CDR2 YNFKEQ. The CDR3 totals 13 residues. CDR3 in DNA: TGTGCCAGCAGCTATCAGGGACAGAACGAGCAGTACTTC. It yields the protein CASSYQGQNEQYF.

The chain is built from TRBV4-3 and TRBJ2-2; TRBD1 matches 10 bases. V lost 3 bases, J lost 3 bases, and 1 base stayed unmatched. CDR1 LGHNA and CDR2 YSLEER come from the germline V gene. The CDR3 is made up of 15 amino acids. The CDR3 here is CASSQGTGDTGELFF. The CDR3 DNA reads TGCGCCAGCAGCCAGGGGACAGGGGACACCGGGGAGCTGTTTTTT.

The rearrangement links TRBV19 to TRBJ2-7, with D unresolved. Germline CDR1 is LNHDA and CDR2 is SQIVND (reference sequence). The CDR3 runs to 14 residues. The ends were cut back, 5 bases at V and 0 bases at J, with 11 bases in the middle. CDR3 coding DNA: TGTGCCAGTAGTGCCGCGAAGTTCTCCTACGAGCAGTACTTC. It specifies CASSAAKFSYEQYF.

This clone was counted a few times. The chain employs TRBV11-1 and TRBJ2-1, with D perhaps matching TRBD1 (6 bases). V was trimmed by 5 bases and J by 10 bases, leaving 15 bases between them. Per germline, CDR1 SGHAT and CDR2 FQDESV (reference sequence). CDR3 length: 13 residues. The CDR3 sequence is CASSPDRSEEQFF. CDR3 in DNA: TGTGCCAGCAGCCCCGACAGGTCGGAGGAGCAGTTCTTC.